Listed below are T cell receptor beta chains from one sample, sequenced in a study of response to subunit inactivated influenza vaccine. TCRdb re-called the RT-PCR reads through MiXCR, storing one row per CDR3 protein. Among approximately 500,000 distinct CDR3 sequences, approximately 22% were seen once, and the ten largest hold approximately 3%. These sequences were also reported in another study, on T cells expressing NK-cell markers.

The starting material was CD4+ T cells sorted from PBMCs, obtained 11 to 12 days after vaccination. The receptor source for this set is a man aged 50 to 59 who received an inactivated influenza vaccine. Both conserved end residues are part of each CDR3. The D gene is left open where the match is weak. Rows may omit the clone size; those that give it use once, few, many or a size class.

TGCAGCACGGTTAGGGTTAGCACAGATACGCAGTATTTT,CSTVRVSTDTQYF,13,TRBV20-1,.,TRBJ2-3,.
TGTGCCAGCAGCCAAGGGCAGGGGGTTGTGTACAATGAGCAGTTCTTC,CASSQGQGVVYNEQFF,16,TRBV3-1,TRBD1,TRBJ2-1,few
TGTGCCAGCAGCATAAGCGGGGGGCGGGAGACCCAGTACTTC,CASSISGGRETQYF,14,TRBV7-8,TRBD2,TRBJ2-5,few
TGCGCCAGCAGCTTGGAGTACCGCTCCTACGAGCAGTACTTC,CASSLEYRSYEQYF,14,TRBV5-1,.,TRBJ2-7,.
TGTGCCATCAGTGAGGGGGCCGGGACAAATTACGAGCAGTACTTC,CAISEGAGTNYEQYF,15,TRBV10-3,.,TRBJ2-7,many
TGTGCCAGCAGTCCCTCGGGACAGGGCCTCATAGCCAAAAACATTCAGTACTTC,CASSPSGQGLIAKNIQYF,18,TRBV12-3/TRBV12-4,TRBD1,TRBJ2-4,.
TGTGCCAGCAGCCTCCAGGGGACTAGCGGGGACGAGCAGTACTTC,CASSLQGTSGDEQYF,15,TRBV4-2,TRBD2,TRBJ2-7,.
TGTGCCAGCATCCAGGACTTAGCGGGAGGACGCAATGAGCAGTTCTTC,CASIQDLAGGRNEQFF,16,TRBV27,TRBD2,TRBJ2-1,few
TGTGCCACAAGGGGCGGGGCCCGCTACGAGCAGTACTTC,CATRGGARYEQYF,13,TRBV7-2,.,TRBJ2-7,many
TGTGCCAGCAGTGTACTGGGACAGGGACACGAGCAGTACTTC,CASSVLGQGHEQYF,14,TRBV27,TRBD1,TRBJ2-7,.
TGCAGTGCTAGAGGGGGAATCGACACTGAAGCTTTCTTT,CSARGGIDTEAFF,13,TRBV20-1,.,TRBJ1-1,once
TGTGCCAGCAGCCGCCGAGCGGGTACCTACGAGCAGTACTTC,CASSRRAGTYEQYF,14,TRBV14,.,TRBJ2-7,few
TGCAGTGCTAGACGGGCAGCATACACCTACGAGCAGTACTTC,CSARRAAYTYEQYF,14,TRBV20-1,.,TRBJ2-7,.
TGTGCCAGCTCACCACCGCTAGCGACCTACGAGCAGTACTTC,CASSPPLATYEQYF,14,TRBV18,.,TRBJ2-7,.
TGTGCCAGCAGCCACGACTCCGGGACGTCGAGCACAGATACGCAGTATTTT,CASSHDSGTSSTDTQYF,17,TRBV7-6,.,TRBJ2-3,many
TGTGCCAGCAGCCGAAATTCGAAACCGGGACAGGGGGCTCACGAGCAGTACTTC,CASSRNSKPGQGAHEQYF,18,TRBV4-2,TRBD1,TRBJ2-7,.
TGTGCCAGCAGCTTCCAGGACCCTAGGATCGGGGAGCTGTTTTTT,CASSFQDPRIGELFF,15,TRBV7-9,.,TRBJ2-2,.
TGTGCCAGCAGCTCTGCCCGCACAGATACGCAGTATTTT,CASSSARTDTQYF,13,TRBV7-2,.,TRBJ2-3,few
TGTGCCAGCTCACCACTGAGGGGGGCACAGCCCCAGCATTTT,CASSPLRGAQPQHF,14,TRBV18,.,TRBJ1-5,.
TGTGCCAGCAGCCTACCGGGACAGGGACTCACCGGGGAGCTGTTTTTT,CASSLPGQGLTGELFF,16,TRBV6-2/TRBV6-3,TRBD1,TRBJ2-2,.
TGTGCCATCAGTGGAGGGGGAAATTCACCCCTCCACTTT,CAISGGGNSPLHF,13,TRBV10-3,.,TRBJ1-6,few
TGTGCCACTGAAACTAGCGGGAGGGGCGAGCAGTACTTC,CATETSGRGEQYF,13,TRBV10-3,TRBD2,TRBJ2-7,many
TGTGCCAGCAGCTTAGCAGGGGGATTCGCAGAGACCCAGTACTTC,CASSLAGGFAETQYF,15,TRBV7-2,.,TRBJ2-5,few
TGCAGTGCTTCAACAGGACCCTCCTACGAGCAGTACTTC,CSASTGPSYEQYF,13,TRBV20-1,.,TRBJ2-7,few
TGTGCCAGCAGTTTAGGGGGGGGGGCCCCCGAGCAGTACTTC,CASSLGGGAPEQYF,14,TRBV12-3/TRBV12-4,.,TRBJ2-7,few
TGTGCCAGCAGCCAAGGGGGAGCCGCCTACGAGCAGTACTTC,CASSQGGAAYEQYF,14,TRBV3-1,.,TRBJ2-7,.
TGTGCCAGCAGTACCCGCAGGACAGGTAACTCCTACGAGCAGTACTTC,CASSTRRTGNSYEQYF,16,TRBV12-3/TRBV12-4,TRBD1,TRBJ2-7,many
TGTGCCAGCAGCTTGAGGGGGACTAGCACAGATACGCAGTATTTT,CASSLRGTSTDTQYF,15,TRBV5-6,.,TRBJ2-3,few
TGTGCCAGCAGTTTAGCGGGGGGGACTCAGCAGTACTTC,CASSLAGGTQQYF,13,TRBV28,TRBD2,TRBJ2-7,.
TGCAGTGCTAGAAGGACTAGCGGGAGGGACAATGAGCAGTTCTTC,CSARRTSGRDNEQFF,15,TRBV20-1,TRBD2,TRBJ2-1,.
TGTGCCAGCAGCTTAGAGGTGCCTAACACTGAAGCTTTCTTT,CASSLEVPNTEAFF,14,TRBV7-2,.,TRBJ1-1,few
TGCAGTGCTCATGGAGGGGCTAGCAATCAGCCCCAGCATTTT,CSAHGGASNQPQHF,14,TRBV20-1,.,TRBJ1-5,.
TGTGCCAGCAGAACGACAGGGATTAGCGGAGATACGCAGTATTTT,CASRTTGISGDTQYF,15,TRBV12-3/TRBV12-4,.,TRBJ2-3,few
TGTGCCAGCAGCTTGCGTACAGTGAACACTGAAGCTTTCTTT,CASSLRTVNTEAFF,14,TRBV13,.,TRBJ1-1,many
TGTGCCAGCAGTTACTCGAGCATCAGGGCAGGATCACCCCTCCACTTT,CASSYSSIRAGSPLHF,16,TRBV6-2/TRBV6-3,.,TRBJ1-6,.
TGCGCCAGCAGCCAAGAGCAGTACTACGAGCAGTACTTC,CASSQEQYYEQYF,13,TRBV4-3,.,TRBJ2-7,.
TGTGCCAGCAGCTCCGACGGACGCTACGAGCAGTACTTC,CASSSDGRYEQYF,13,TRBV12-3/TRBV12-4,.,TRBJ2-7,few
TGTGCCAGCAGTTTGAGAGTCTATGGCTACACCTTC,CASSLRVYGYTF,12,TRBV12-3/TRBV12-4,.,TRBJ1-2,few
TGTGCCAGCAGTTTCGGTAGCGGGAACACAGATACGCAGTATTTT,CASSFGSGNTDTQYF,15,TRBV28,TRBD2,TRBJ2-3,few
TGTGCCACCAGCAGAGCGTTAGCGGGAGGGCCCGAGGTGCAGTTCTTC,CATSRALAGGPEVQFF,16,TRBV15,TRBD2,TRBJ2-1,few
TGCGCCAGCAGCTCGATGGGGAAAACAGATACGCAGTATTTT,CASSSMGKTDTQYF,14,TRBV5-1,.,TRBJ2-3,.
TGCGCCAGCAGCTTGCGCGGGAGTAGCGATGAGCAGTTCTTC,CASSLRGSSDEQFF,14,TRBV5-1,TRBD2,TRBJ2-1,many
TGTGCCAGCAGTTTCCCGCCGTACTACGAGCAGTACTTC,CASSFPPYYEQYF,13,TRBV12-3/TRBV12-4,.,TRBJ2-7,few
TGTGCCAGCAGTTACTCGCTAGCCCAGGGGGGAGATACGCAGTATTTT,CASSYSLAQGGDTQYF,16,TRBV6-5,.,TRBJ2-3,.
TGTGCCAGCACCCGTAGCGGGGGAGGCACAGATACGCAGTATTTT,CASTRSGGGTDTQYF,15,TRBV6-1,TRBD2,TRBJ2-3,.
TGCGCCAGCAGCAGACTTCAGGGCCACACTGAAGCTTTCTTT,CASSRLQGHTEAFF,14,TRBV5-1,.,TRBJ1-1,few
TGTGCCAGCAGTTTACTTGGACAGACCACAGATACGCAGTATTTT,CASSLLGQTTDTQYF,15,TRBV12-3/TRBV12-4,.,TRBJ2-3,few
TGTGCCATCAGTGAAGGGGACAGGAGGGTCGCTGAAGCTTTCTTT,CAISEGDRRVAEAFF,15,TRBV10-3,TRBD1,TRBJ1-1,few
TGTGCCAGCAGTTACTCCGGTGCCTATGGCTACACCTTC,CASSYSGAYGYTF,13,TRBV6-5,.,TRBJ1-2,few
TGTGCCAGCAGCTCAATTGGCGCGGGAGGGAAATTGGCGAACACCGGGGAGCTGTTTTTT,CASSSIGAGGKLANTGELFF,20,TRBV11-2,TRBD2,TRBJ2-2,.
TGCGCCAGCAGCCAGACTAGCGGGGGGTTAGAGACCCAGTACTTC,CASSQTSGGLETQYF,15,TRBV5-1,TRBD2,TRBJ2-5,.
TGTGCCATCGGTATTGACGAACGGGCTAGCGGGTCTTCTGGGGCCAACGTCCTGACTTTC,CAIGIDERASGSSGANVLTF,20,TRBV10-3,TRBD2,TRBJ2-6,.